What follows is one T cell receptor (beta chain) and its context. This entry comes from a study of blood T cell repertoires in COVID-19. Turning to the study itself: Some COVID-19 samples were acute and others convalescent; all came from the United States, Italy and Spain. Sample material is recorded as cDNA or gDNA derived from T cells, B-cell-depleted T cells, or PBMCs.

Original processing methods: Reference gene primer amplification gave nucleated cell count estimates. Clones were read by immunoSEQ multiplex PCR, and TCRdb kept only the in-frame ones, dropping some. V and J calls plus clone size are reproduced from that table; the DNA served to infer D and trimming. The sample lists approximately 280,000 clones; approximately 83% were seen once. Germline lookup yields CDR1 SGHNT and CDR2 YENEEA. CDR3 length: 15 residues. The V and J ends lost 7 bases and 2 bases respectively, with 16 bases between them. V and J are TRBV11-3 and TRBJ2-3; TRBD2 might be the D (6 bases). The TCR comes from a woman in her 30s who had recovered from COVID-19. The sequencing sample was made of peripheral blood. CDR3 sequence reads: CASKDGTDATDTQYF. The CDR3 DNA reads TGTGCCAGCAAGGACGGGACTGACGCCACAGATACGCAGTATTTT.